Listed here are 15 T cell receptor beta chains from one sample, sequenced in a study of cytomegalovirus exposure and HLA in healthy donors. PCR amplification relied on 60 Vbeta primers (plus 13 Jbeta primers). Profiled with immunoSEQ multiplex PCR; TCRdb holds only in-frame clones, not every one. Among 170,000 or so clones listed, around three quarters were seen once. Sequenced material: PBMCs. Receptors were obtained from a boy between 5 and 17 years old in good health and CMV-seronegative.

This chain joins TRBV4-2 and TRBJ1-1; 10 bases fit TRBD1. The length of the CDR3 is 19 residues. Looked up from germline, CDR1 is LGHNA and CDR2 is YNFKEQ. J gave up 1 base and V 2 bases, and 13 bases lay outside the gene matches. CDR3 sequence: CASSQIFRDRGEENTEAFF. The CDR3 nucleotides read TGTGCCAGCAGCCAAATATTCCGGGACAGGGGAGAGGAGAACACTGAAGCTTTCTTT.

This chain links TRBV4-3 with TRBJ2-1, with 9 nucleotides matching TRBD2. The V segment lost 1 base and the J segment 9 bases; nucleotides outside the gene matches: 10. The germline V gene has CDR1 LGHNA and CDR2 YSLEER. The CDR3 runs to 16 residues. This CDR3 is CASSQGDLGRGGEQFF. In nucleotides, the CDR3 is TGCGCCAGCAGCCAAGGGGACCTTGGGCGGGGGGGTGAGCAGTTCTTC.

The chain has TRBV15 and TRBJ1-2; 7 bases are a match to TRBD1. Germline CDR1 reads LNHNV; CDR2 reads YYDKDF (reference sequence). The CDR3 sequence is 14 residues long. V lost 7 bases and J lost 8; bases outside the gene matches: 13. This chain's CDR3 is CATIRTGEGKGYTF. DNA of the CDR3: TGTGCCACCATAAGAACAGGGGAAGGGAAGGGCTACACCTTC.

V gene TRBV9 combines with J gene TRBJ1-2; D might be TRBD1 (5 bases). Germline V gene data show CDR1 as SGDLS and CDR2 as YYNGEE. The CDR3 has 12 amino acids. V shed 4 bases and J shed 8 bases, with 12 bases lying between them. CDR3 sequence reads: CASSLRRGGYTF. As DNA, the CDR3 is TGTGCCAGCAGCTTACGTCGGGGGGGCTACACCTTC. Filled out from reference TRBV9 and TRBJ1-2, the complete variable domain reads DSGVTQTPKHLITATGQRVTLRCSPRSGDLSVYWYQQSLDQGLQFLIQYYNGEERAKGNILERFSAQQFPDLHSELNLSSLELGDSALYFCASSLRRGGYTFGSGTRLTVV.

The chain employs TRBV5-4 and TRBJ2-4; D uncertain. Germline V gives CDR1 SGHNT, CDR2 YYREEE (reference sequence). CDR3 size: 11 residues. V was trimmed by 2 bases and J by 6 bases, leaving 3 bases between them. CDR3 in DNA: TGTGCCAGCAGCTTTCGAAACATTCAGTACTTC. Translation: CASSFRNIQYF.

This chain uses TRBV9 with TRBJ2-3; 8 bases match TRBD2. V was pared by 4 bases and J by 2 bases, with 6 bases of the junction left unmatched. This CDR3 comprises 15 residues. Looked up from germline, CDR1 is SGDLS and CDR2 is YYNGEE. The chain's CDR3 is CASSPKAGVTDTQYF. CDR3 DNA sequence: TGTGCCAGCAGCCCGAAAGCGGGAGTCACAGATACGCAGTATTTT.

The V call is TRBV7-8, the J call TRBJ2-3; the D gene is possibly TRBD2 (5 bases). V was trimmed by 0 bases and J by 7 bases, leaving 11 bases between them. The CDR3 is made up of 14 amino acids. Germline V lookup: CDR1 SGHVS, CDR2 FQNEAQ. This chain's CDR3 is CASSLAGEGYTQYF. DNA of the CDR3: TGTGCCAGCAGCTTAGCGGGAGAGGGATATACGCAGTATTTT. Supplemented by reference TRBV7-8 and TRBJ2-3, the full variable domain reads GAGVSQSPRYKVAKRGQDVALRCDPISGHVSLFWYQQALGQGPEFLTYFQNEAQLDKSGLPSDRFFAERPEGSVSTLKIQRTQQEDSAVYLCASSLAGEGYTQYFGPGTRLTVL.

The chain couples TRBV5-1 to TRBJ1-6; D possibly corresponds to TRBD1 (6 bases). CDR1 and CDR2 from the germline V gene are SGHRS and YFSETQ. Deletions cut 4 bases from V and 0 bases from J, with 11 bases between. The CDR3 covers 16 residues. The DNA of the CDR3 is TGCGCCAGCAGCCCGGACAGCCACTCCTATAATTCACCCCTCCACTTT. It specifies CASSPDSHSYNSPLHF.

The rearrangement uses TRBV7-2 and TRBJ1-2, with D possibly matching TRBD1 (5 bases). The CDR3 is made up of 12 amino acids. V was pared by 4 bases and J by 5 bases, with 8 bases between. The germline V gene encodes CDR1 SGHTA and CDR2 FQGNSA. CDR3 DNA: TGTGCCAGCAGCTCGACAGATTATGGCTACACCTTC. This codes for CASSSTDYGYTF.

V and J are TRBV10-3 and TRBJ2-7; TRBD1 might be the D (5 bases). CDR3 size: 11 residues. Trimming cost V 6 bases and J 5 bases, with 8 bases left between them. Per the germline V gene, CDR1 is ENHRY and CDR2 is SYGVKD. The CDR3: CAIRQGDEQYF. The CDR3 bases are TGTGCCATCAGGCAGGGTGACGAGCAGTACTTC.

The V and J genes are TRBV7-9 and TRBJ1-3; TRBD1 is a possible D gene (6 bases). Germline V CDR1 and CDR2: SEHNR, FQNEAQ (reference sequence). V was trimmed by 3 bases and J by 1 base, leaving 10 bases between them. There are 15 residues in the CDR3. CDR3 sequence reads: CASSFTGSSGNTIYF. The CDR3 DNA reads TGTGCCAGCAGCTTTACAGGGAGTTCTGGAAACACCATATATTTT.

The CDR3 DNA sequence: TGTGCCAGCAGCCAAATACCTTACAGAACCGGGACTAGCGGGAAGTACGAGCAGTACTTC. This codes for CASSQIPYRTGTSGKYEQYF. The chain recombines TRBV14 with TRBJ2-7, with 13 bases lining up with TRBD2. The CDR3 has 20 residues. V lost 2 bases to trimming and J lost 4 bases; unmatched junction nucleotides: 17. Looked up from germline, CDR1 is SGHDN and CDR2 is FVKESK.

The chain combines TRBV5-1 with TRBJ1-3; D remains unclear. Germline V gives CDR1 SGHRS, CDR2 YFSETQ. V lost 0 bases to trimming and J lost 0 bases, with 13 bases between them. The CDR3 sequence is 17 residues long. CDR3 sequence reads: CASSLVEGASSGNTIYF. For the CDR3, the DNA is TGCGCCAGCAGCTTGGTCGAGGGAGCCAGCTCTGGAAACACCATATATTTT.

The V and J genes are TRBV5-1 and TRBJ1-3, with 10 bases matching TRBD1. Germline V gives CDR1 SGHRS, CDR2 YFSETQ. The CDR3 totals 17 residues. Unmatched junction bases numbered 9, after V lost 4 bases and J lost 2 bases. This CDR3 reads CASSNSGGQGTGNTIYF. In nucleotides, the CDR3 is TGCGCCAGCAGCAACTCGGGGGGACAGGGGACTGGAAACACCATATATTTT. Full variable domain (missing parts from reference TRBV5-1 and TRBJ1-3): KAGVTQTPRYLIKTRGQQVTLSCSPISGHRSVSWYQQTPGQGLQFLFEYFSETQRNKGNFPGRFSGRQFSNSRSEMNVSTLELGDSALYLCASSNSGGQGTGNTIYFGEGSWLTVV.

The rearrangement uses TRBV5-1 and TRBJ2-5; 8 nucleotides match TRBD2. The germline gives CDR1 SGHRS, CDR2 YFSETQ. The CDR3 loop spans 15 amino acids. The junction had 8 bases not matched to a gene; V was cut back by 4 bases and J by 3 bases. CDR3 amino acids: CASSHGTRGKETQYF. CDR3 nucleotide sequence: TGCGCCAGCAGCCATGGGACTAGGGGGAAAGAGACCCAGTACTTC.